Below, 19 T cell receptor beta chains from the same sample are listed, as sequenced in a study of T cells in Graves' hyperthyroidism and ophthalmopathy. Using RNA transcripts as the source, TCR beta CDR3 regions were amplified. HTBI primers drove first-round RT-PCR of the TCR CDR3. One entry per CDR3 protein results from TCRdb running MiXCR on the multiplex PCR reads. Of hundreds of thousands of distinct CDR3 sequences in the sample, 35% were seen once. Sequencing used blood. Receptors originate from a woman between 35 and 50 years old with Graves' hyperthyroidism.

This chain links TRBV7-4 with TRBJ1-3; the D gene is possibly TRBD1 (5 bases). Between the trimmed V and J ends, which lost 3 bases and 4 bases, there was a span of 19 bases. The CDR3 loop spans 17 amino acids. Germline lookup yields CDR1 SGHVT and CDR2 SQSDAQ. DNA for the CDR3: TGTGCCAGCAGCTTGGGGCCCGGACCATTCGCCGGAAACACCATATATTTT. It encodes CASSLGPGPFAGNTIYF.

In regard to this clonotype: Sequence at one end of the junction differs from germline and may be a read error. This chain joins TRBV10-3 and TRBJ1-5, with D unclear. The CDR3 contains 14 residues. CDR1 and CDR2 (germline): ENHRY, SYGVKD. The CDR3 DNA sequence: TGTGCCAGCCTTCCTGACAATAGCTATCAGCCCCAGCATTTT. This codes for CASLPDNSYQPQHF.

This clonotype showed up many times. V usage is TRBV6-6 and J usage is TRBJ2-7, with TRBD1 matching over 8 bases. Germline V gene lookup returns CDR1 MNHNY and CDR2 SVGAGI (reference sequence). The junction had 3 bases not matched to a gene; V was cut back by 2 bases and J by 3 bases. This CDR3 contains 14 residues. CDR3 nucleotides: TGTGCCAGCAGTTACCAAGGACAGGGCTACGAGCAGTACTTC. Translation gives CASSYQGQGYEQYF.

This clonotype was seen many times. This CDR3 is CASSDDGYGYTF. CDR3 nucleotide sequence: TGTGCCAGCAGTGACGACGGTTATGGCTACACCTTC. The chain joins TRBV2 to TRBJ1-2; no clear D. There are 12 residues in the CDR3. Per germline, CDR1 SNHLY and CDR2 FYNNEI. The germline V and J ends were trimmed by 3 bases and 5 bases, with 7 bases remaining between them.

There are many counts of this clonotype. The chain recombines TRBV7-9 with TRBJ2-2; D is perhaps TRBD1 (6 bases). CDR3 size: 16 residues. Germline V CDR1 and CDR2: SEHNR, FQNEAQ (reference sequence). Trimming shortened V by 4 bases and J by 3 bases, and 15 bases separated the two germline ends. For the CDR3, the DNA is TGTGCCAGCAGCTCGACTCAGGGGTACGACACCGGGGAGCTGTTTTTT. The encoded protein is CASSSTQGYDTGELFF.

A note on this clonotype: A much larger clone lies a single base off, so this may be a read error. This chain links TRBV20-1 with TRBJ1-6, with D hard to call. V was pared by 0 bases and J by 8 bases, with 14 bases between. CDR1 is DFQATT and CDR2 is SNEGSKA in the germline V gene (reference sequence). The CDR3 length is 15 residues. The CDR3 loop is CSARDTIRSDSPLHF. DNA of the CDR3: TGCAGTGCTAGAGATACAATCCGGTCGGATTCACCCCTCCACTTT.

This clonotype was seen many times. This chain links TRBV29-1 with TRBJ1-2, with 7 bases fitting TRBD1. The CDR3 has 16 residues. The ends lost 4 bases at V and 7 bases at J; junction bases unmatched: 18. Looked up from germline, CDR1 is SQVTM and CDR2 is ANQGSEA. The CDR3 sequence: CSVVRGGDSFSSGYTF. The DNA of the CDR3 is TGCAGCGTTGTTCGTGGAGGGGACAGCTTCTCGAGTGGCTACACCTTC. The whole variable domain, filled in from reference TRBV29-1 and TRBJ1-2, reads SAVISQKPSRDICQRGTSLTIQCQVDSQVTMMFWYRQQPGQSLTLIATANQGSEATYESGFVIDKFPISRPNLTFSTLTVSNMSPEDSSIYLCSVVRGGDSFSSGYTFGSGTRLTVV.

This clonotype has ten or more counts. The chain recombines TRBV6-6 with TRBJ2-2; unclear D gene. CDR3 length: 13 amino acids. V lost 6 bases, J lost 7 bases, and 12 bases lay in between. CDR1 is MNHNY and CDR2 is SVGAGI in the germline V gene (reference sequence). CDR3 region: CASSANEGGELFF. Here the CDR3 DNA reads TGTGCCAGCAGCGCAAACGAAGGCGGGGAGCTGTTTTTT.

This chain's CDR3 is CASSPLQGRDEKLFF. CDR3 in DNA: TGTGCCAGCAGCCCTCTACAGGGGCGAGATGAAAAACTGTTTTTT. The genes are TRBV7-9 and TRBJ1-4; 7 positions agree with TRBD1. Germline trimming cut 5 bases from V and 6 bases from J; bases unmatched to any gene: 9. From germline, CDR1 is SEHNR and CDR2 FQNEAQ (reference sequence). The CDR3 has 15 residues.

The CDR3 DNA sequence: TGTGCCAGCAGGGAAAAGGGCTCCTATAATTCACCCCTCCACTTT. This sequence encodes CASREKGSYNSPLHF. The chain is built from TRBV6-5 and TRBJ1-6; D not certain. Germline CDR1 MNHEY, CDR2 SVGAGI. The CDR3 is 15 residues long. V lost 6 bases to trimming and J lost 0 bases, with 9 bases between them.

Regarding this clonotype: At one boundary the junction diverges from the germline segment, which might be a read error. The rearrangement uses TRBV29-1 and TRBJ1-1; D uncertain. CDR3 length: 13 amino acids. From germline, CDR1 is SQVTM and CDR2 ANQGSEA. CDR3 residues: CSVEPGTNTEAFF. CDR3 coding DNA: TGCAGCGTTGAGCCGGGTACGAACACTGAGGCTTTCTTT.

This clonotype was seen once. V gene TRBV12-3 or TRBV12-4 combines with J gene TRBJ1-3; D is unresolved. This CDR3 region has 11 residues. The germline V and J ends were trimmed by 0 bases and 7 bases, with 1 base remaining between them. CDR3 region: CASSLANTIYF. As DNA, the CDR3 is TGTGCCAGCAGTTTAGCGAACACCATATATTTT.

This clonotype has a count of ten or more. The chain couples TRBV7-9 to TRBJ1-1, with D possibly TRBD1 on 6 matching bases. CDR3 length: 14 amino acids. V was trimmed by 3 bases and J by 3 bases, leaving 11 bases between them. Looked up from germline, CDR1 is SEHNR and CDR2 is FQNEAQ (reference sequence). For the CDR3, the DNA is TGTGCCAGCAGCTTCCAGGGGACCTACACTGAAGCTTTCTTT. Amino acid sequence: CASSFQGTYTEAFF.

This chain connects TRBV7-9 to TRBJ1-2; D is perhaps TRBD1 (6 bases). V dropped 6 bases and J dropped 7 bases, with 21 bases sitting between them. Germline values: CDR1 SEHNR, CDR2 FQNEAQ (reference sequence). There are 15 residues in the CDR3. The CDR3 region is CASSLYPPHRVGYTF. CDR3 DNA: TGTGCCAGCAGTTTATACCCCCCTCACAGGGTTGGCTACACCTTC.

In its sample, this clonotype was seen a few times. The CDR3 bases are TGTGCCAGCAGCGTATTTGAGTGGGGCAATCAGCCCCAGCATTTT. This gives the protein CASSVFEWGNQPQHF. The V gene is TRBV7-8, the J gene TRBJ1-5; D not resolved. V was trimmed by 5 bases and J by 2 bases, leaving 13 bases between them. Per the germline V gene, CDR1 is SGHVS and CDR2 is FQNEAQ. The CDR3 length is 15 residues.

This clonotype was seen ten or more times. The rearrangement uses TRBV5-8 and TRBJ1-2, with D possibly being TRBD1 (5 bases). V shed 0 bases and J shed 7 bases, with 13 bases lying between them. The CDR3 consists of 14 residues. The germline V gene encodes CDR1 SGHTS and CDR2 YDEGEE. CDR3: CASSLAGSGIGYTF. As DNA, the CDR3 is TGTGCCAGCAGCTTGGCGGGGTCAGGGATTGGCTACACCTTC.

This clonotype was seen only once. V and J are TRBV7-9 and TRBJ2-7; D ambiguous. The germline CDR1 and CDR2 sequences are SEHNR and FQNEAQ (reference sequence). The V gene lost 5 bases and the J gene lost 7 bases, with 6 bases spanning the gap. CDR3 length equals 10 residues. CDR3 bases: TGTGCCAGCAGCCGGAATGAGCAGTACTTC. This translates into CASSRNEQYF.

This clonotype came up once. An end of the junction differs from the germline gene, which may be a read error. The chain links TRBV7-7 to TRBJ2-2, with a weak D call TRBD2 (6 bases). This CDR3 has 14 amino acids. The germline V gene encodes CDR1 SSHAT and CDR2 FNYEAQ (reference sequence). The CDR3 loop reads CASSFSGNAGELFF. Written as DNA, the CDR3 is TGTGCTAGCAGCTTTAGCGGTAATGCCGGGGAGCTGTTTTTT.

This clonotype came up once. The chain is built from TRBV20-1 and TRBJ2-5; D tentatively reads TRBD1 or TRBD2 (5 bases each). The DNA matches TRBJ2-1 better at its end, which makes the J call doubtful. Germline assignment: CDR1 DFQATT and CDR2 SNEGSKA (reference sequence). CDR3 length: 13 amino acids. This chain's CDR3 is CSASKQEGSEQFF. The CDR3 coding sequence is TGCAGTGCTAGTAAACAGGAAGGGAGTGAGCAGTTCTTC.